The 4 T cell receptor beta chains reported below all come from one sample, sequenced in a study of blood T cell repertoires in COVID-19. Data came from immunoSEQ multiplex PCR; TCRdb stores just in-frame clones and leaves some out. The sample lists more than 250,000 clones; more than 75% were seen once. Sequencing was done on a sample of PBMCs or T cells enriched from blood (not recorded which). All receptors derive from a woman between 18 and 29 years old who had recovered from COVID-19.

The V gene is TRBV28, the J gene TRBJ1-6; D is perhaps TRBD1 (5 bases). Trimming took off 5 bases at V and 0 bases at J, with 14 bases between the two ends. The CDR3 consists of 17 residues. Germline CDR1 MDHEN, CDR2 SYDVKM. The CDR3 coding sequence is TGTGCCAGCAGTGGAGGGGACGGGTCCTCCTATAATTCACCCCTCCACTTT. Residues: CASSGGDGSSYNSPLHF.

The chain recombines TRBV28 with TRBJ1-2; 9 nucleotides agree with TRBD1. The CDR3 is 14 amino acids. The V gene's germline CDR1 is MDHEN and CDR2 SYDVKM. V gave up 5 bases and J gave up 7 bases; unmatched junction bases: 8. CDR3 nucleotide sequence: TGTGCCAGCAGTACTCACTGGACAGGGGCTGGCTACACCTTC. The encoded protein is CASSTHWTGAGYTF.

This clone was seen only a few times. The rearrangement uses TRBV6-9 and TRBJ1-5; TRBD1 is a possible D gene (5 bases). Germline V gene lookup returns CDR1 MNHGY and CDR2 SVAAGI. This CDR3 is built from 16 residues. V shed 8 bases and J shed 1 base, with 18 bases lying between them. The CDR3 DNA sequence: TGTGCCAGCTTAATCCCTCAAGGGGTGAGCAATCAGCCCCAGCATTTT. Amino acid sequence: CASLIPQGVSNQPQHF.

The V gene is TRBV3-1 (or the pseudogene TRBV3-2), the J gene TRBJ2-2, with a tentative D call TRBD2 (6 bases). Trimming took off 4 bases at V and 3 bases at J, with 15 bases between the two ends. The CDR3 runs to 16 residues. Germline CDR1 is LGHDT and CDR2 is YNNKEL (reference sequence). CDR3 region: CASSPFTGDHTGELFF. The CDR3, as DNA: TGTGCCAGCAGCCCCTTTACGGGGGACCACACCGGGGAGCTGTTTTTT.